The source of this TCR beta chain is a study of shared clonotypes between healthy human individuals. The overall study: The people who gave samples were a couple of women and a few men aged 18 to 49.

A word on this clone: Antigen unknown.

The study, taken as a whole, reports: Approximately 4.9% of naive CD4 clonotypes were shared across several donors.

Only in-frame clones appear in the TCRdb table, and some are missing; sequencing was by immunoSEQ multiplex PCR. In the table there are around 1.6 million clones, around 98% of which are singletons. This CDR3 has 13 amino acids. The germline V gene has CDR1 SQVTM and CDR2 ANQGSEA. Unmatched junction bases numbered 3, after V lost 5 bases and J lost 8 bases. Sequenced input: naive CD4+ T cells sorted from blood. The sample's subset: CD45RA+ positively selected. This receptor was identified in a man aged 25 to 45 in good health. The chain recombines TRBV29-1 with TRBJ2-3; 14 nucleotides match TRBD2. For the CDR3, the DNA is TGCAGCGTTACCGGGACTAGCGGGAGTACGCAGTATTTT. This gives the protein CSVTGTSGSTQYF.